A selection of T cell receptor beta chains follows, all from one sample in a study of shared clonotypes between healthy human individuals. This table comes from immunoSEQ multiplex PCR, and its TCRdb copy is limited to in-frame clones, with some not included. The sample has under 650,000 clones, about 95% seen once. The sample taken for sequencing was naive CD4+ T cells sorted from blood. These receptor sequences come from a woman aged 30 to 39 in good health. Both conserved end residues are part of each CDR3. D genes are given only for firm matches. A row's size may be missing; if present it is once, few, many or a size class.

.	TRBV7-2	.	TRBJ2-5	TGTGCCAGCAGCCCACCCGGGGCTGAAGAGACCCAGTACTTC	CASSPPGAEETQYF
.	TRBV28	.	TRBJ1-1	TGTGCCAGCAGTTCTCCGAGCACTGAAGCTTTCTTT	CASSSPSTEAFF
TRBD1	TRBV5-1	.	TRBJ2-3	TGCGCCAGCAGCATCCGGGACAGCTCTAGCACAGATACGCAGTATTTT	CASSIRDSSSTDTQYF
.	TRBV5-4	.	TRBJ1-1	TGTGCCAGCAGGCCCAACCGGGAGAACACTGAAGCTTTCTTT	CASRPNRENTEAFF
TRBD1	TRBV25-1	.	TRBJ2-7	TGTGCCAGCAGATACGTACGGGACAGGACGGACGAGCAGTACTTC	CASRYVRDRTDEQYF
TRBD2	TRBV27	.	TRBJ2-3	TGTGCCAGCAGTACCGCCGCTAGCGGGAGCACAGATACGCAGTATTTT	CASSTAASGSTDTQYF
TRBD1	TRBV27	.	TRBJ1-6	TGTGCCAGCAGGCGAGGACAGGGGGTATTATATTCACCCCTCCACTTT	CASRRGQGVLYSPLHF
.	TRBV15	.	TRBJ1-5	TGTGCCACCAGCAGGGGACGGTCCGATCAGCCCCAGCATTTT	CATSRGRSDQPQHF
TRBD1	TRBV6-1	.	TRBJ2-7	TGTGCCAGCAGTGATCCCGAACAGGGGTCCTACGAGCAGTACTTC	CASSDPEQGSYEQYF
.	TRBV7-6	.	TRBJ2-6	TGTGCCAGCAGCTACTCTGGGGCCAACGTCCTGACTTTC	CASSYSGANVLTF
.	TRBV21-1	.	TRBJ1-4	TGTGCCAGCAGCAAAGAGGCCGGGACAGGGCGAGATGAAAAACTGTTTTTT	CASSKEAGTGRDEKLFF
.	TRBV28	.	TRBJ2-7	TGTGCCAGCAGATCGGGCAGGGACGAGCAGTACTTC	CASRSGRDEQYF
TRBD1	TRBV27	.	TRBJ2-7	TGTGCCAGCACGGGAAAGGGGGCTACCTCCTACGAGCAGTACTTC	CASTGKGATSYEQYF
.	TRBV28	.	TRBJ2-7	TGTGCCAGCAGTTCGGTGGGAGGTGCCTCCTACGAGCAGTACTTC	CASSSVGGASYEQYF
.	TRBV27	.	TRBJ2-7	TGTGCCAGCAGTTTATCGGTCCCAGTCTACGAGCAGTACTTC	CASSLSVPVYEQYF
.	TRBV28	.	TRBJ2-7	TGTGCCAGCAGTCCCAACGATTGGGCGAGCTCCTACGAGCAGTACTTC	CASSPNDWASSYEQYF
TRBD2	TRBV5-8	.	TRBJ2-1	TGTGCCAGCAGCGTCCATAGTAGCGGGAGGGAGTTCAATGAGCAGTTCTTC	CASSVHSSGREFNEQFF
TRBD2	TRBV29-1	.	TRBJ2-7	TGCAGCGTTGCGGCGGGGGTGCACGAGCAGTACTTC	CSVAAGVHEQYF
.	TRBV28	.	TRBJ1-1	TGTGCCACCCGGTCGAACACTGAAGCTTTCTTT	CATRSNTEAFF
TRBD2	TRBV5-4	.	TRBJ2-1	TGTGCCAGCAGCTACCGACTAGCGGGAGGGCCGGGGCAGTTCTTC	CASSYRLAGGPGQFF
.	TRBV30	.	TRBJ1-6	TGTGCCTGGAGTGTAAGCTGGCAATTTACCTTCCCGAAGAATTCACCCCTCCACTTT	CAWSVSWQFTFPKNSPLHF
.	TRBV2	.	TRBJ1-6	TGTGCCAGCAGAGGGAAAGGCAGGCTACAGGATTCACCCCTCCACTTT	CASRGKGRLQDSPLHF
TRBD1	TRBV28	.	TRBJ2-7	TGTGCCAGCAGAGCGGACAGGGGGATCACCTACGAGCAGTACTTC	CASRADRGITYEQYF
.	TRBV19	.	TRBJ1-1	TGTGCCAGTAGTATAATGGGGGGCAGTGATGAAGCTTTCTTT	CASSIMGGSDEAFF
.	TRBV19	.	TRBJ1-5	TGTGCCAGTAGTCACGACAGAACTAGCAATCAGCCCCAGCATTTT	CASSHDRTSNQPQHF
.	TRBV4-1	.	TRBJ2-3	TGCGCCAGCAGCCAAGATCAACGGGCCCGAGGGGATACGCAGTATTTT	CASSQDQRARGDTQYF
.	TRBV4-1	.	TRBJ2-7	TGCGCCAGCAGCCTCGGCTGGGGGGAGCAGTACTTC	CASSLGWGEQYF
TRBD1	TRBV5-1	.	TRBJ2-7	TGCGCCAGCAGCTCGGGACAGGGGGTAAATGGGGTGGTGCAGTACTTC	CASSSGQGVNGVVQYF
.	TRBV6-1	.	TRBJ1-1	TGTGCCAGCTTCCCCTGGTCTGCGGGGAACACTGAAGCTTTCTTT	CASFPWSAGNTEAFF
.	TRBV19	once	TRBJ2-1	TGTGCCAGTAGTCCGAGGTGGGATTCCTACAATGAGCAGTTCTTC	CASSPRWDSYNEQFF
TRBD2	TRBV5-1	once	TRBJ2-2	TGCGCCAGCAGCCGGACTAGCGGGATTACCGGGGAGCTGTTTTTT	CASSRTSGITGELFF
.	TRBV27	.	TRBJ2-5	TGTGCCAGCAGTTTATTCCTGAAAGAGACCCAGTACTTC	CASSLFLKETQYF
TRBD2	TRBV6-1	.	TRBJ2-2	TGTGCCAGCAGACTTACTAGCGAGAACACCGGGGAGCTGTTTTTT	CASRLTSENTGELFF
.	TRBV29-1	.	TRBJ1-2	TGCAGCGCTGGGACACGGCTTAGTGGGGGCTACACCTTC	CSAGTRLSGGYTF
.	TRBV28	.	TRBJ1-1	TGTGCCAGCAGTTTGCGGGCGGGGGGTTACACTGAAGCTTTCTTT	CASSLRAGGYTEAFF
.	TRBV5-1	.	TRBJ2-1	TGCGCCAGCAGCTTGGAGTGGTCGGGGTCCGAGCAGTTCTTC	CASSLEWSGSEQFF
.	TRBV7-9	.	TRBJ2-7	TGTGCCAGCAGCTTAGTGGTCCACGAGCAGTACTTC	CASSLVVHEQYF
TRBD2	TRBV10-3	.	TRBJ2-7	TGTGCCATCAGTGATGGGACTAATGTAAACGAGCAGTACTTC	CAISDGTNVNEQYF
.	TRBV11-2	.	TRBJ1-1	TGTGCCAGCAGCTTAACTCAGGGGAACACTGAAGCTTTCTTT	CASSLTQGNTEAFF
.	TRBV6-1	.	TRBJ2-3	TGTGCCAGCAGGCTGACACGGGGCACATATACGCAGTATTTT	CASRLTRGTYTQYF
.	TRBV7-9	.	TRBJ2-7	TGTGCCAGCAGCCCTTCAGGGAGCAAGGAACTACGTGAGCAGTACTTC	CASSPSGSKELREQYF